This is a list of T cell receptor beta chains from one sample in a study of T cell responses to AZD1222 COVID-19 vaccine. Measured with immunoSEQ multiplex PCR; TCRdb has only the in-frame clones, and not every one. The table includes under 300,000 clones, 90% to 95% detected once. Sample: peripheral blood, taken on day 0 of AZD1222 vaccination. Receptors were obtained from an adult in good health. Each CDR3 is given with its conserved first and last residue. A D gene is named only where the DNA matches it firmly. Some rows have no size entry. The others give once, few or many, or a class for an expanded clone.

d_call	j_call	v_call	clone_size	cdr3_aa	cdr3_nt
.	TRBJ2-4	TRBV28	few	CASSLVEGQKNIQYF	TGTGCCAGCAGTTTGGTGGAGGGGCAGAAAAACATTCAGTACTTC
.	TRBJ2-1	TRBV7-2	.	CASNLRGGNEQFF	TGTGCCAGCAATCTTCGGGGAGGCAATGAGCAGTTCTTC
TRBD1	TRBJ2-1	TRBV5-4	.	CASSFPGTGVNEQFF	TGTGCCAGCAGCTTCCCCGGGACAGGGGTAAATGAGCAGTTCTTC
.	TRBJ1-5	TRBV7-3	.	CANPDRRQSNQPQHF	TGTGCCAACCCTGACAGGAGACAAAGCAATCAGCCCCAGCATTTT
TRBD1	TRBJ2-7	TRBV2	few	CASSSSPGTDEQYF	TGTGCCAGCAGTTCGAGCCCAGGGACAGACGAGCAGTACTTC
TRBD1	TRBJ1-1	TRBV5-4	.	CASSKGQGAMGTEAFF	TGTGCCAGCAGTAAGGGACAGGGTGCAATGGGGACTGAAGCTTTCTTT
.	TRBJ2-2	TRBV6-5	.	CASSPQGSNTGELFF	TGTGCCAGCAGTCCCCAGGGCTCTAACACCGGGGAGCTGTTTTTT
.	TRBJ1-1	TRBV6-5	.	CASSSTKGAAEAFF	TGTGCCAGCAGTTCGACGAAAGGGGCTGCTGAAGCTTTCTTT
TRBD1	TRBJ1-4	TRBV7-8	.	CASSSDRGFGELFF	TGTGCCAGCAGCTCGGACAGGGGCTTCGGGGAACTGTTTTTT
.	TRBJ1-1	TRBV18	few	CASSPGPVTEAFF	TGTGCCAGCTCACCGGGCCCGGTTACTGAAGCTTTCTTT
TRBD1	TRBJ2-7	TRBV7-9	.	CASSLERGLSYEQYF	TGTGCCAGCAGCTTAGAAAGGGGGCTCTCCTACGAGCAGTACTTC
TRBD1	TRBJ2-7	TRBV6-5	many	CATVRDRAYEQYF	TGTGCCACCGTCCGGGACAGGGCCTACGAGCAGTACTTC
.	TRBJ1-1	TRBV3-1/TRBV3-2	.	CASSQATGTEAFF	TGTGCCAGCAGCCAAGCGACCGGGACTGAAGCTTTCTTT
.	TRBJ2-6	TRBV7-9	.	CASSNRDASSGANVLTF	TGTGCCAGCAGCAATCGGGACGCGAGCTCTGGGGCCAACGTCCTGACTTTC
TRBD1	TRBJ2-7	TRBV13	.	CASSSPRDRGNHEQYF	TGTGCCAGCAGCTCCCCAAGGGACAGGGGGAACCACGAGCAGTACTTC
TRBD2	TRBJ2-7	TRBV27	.	CASSLSWGGTYEQYF	TGTGCCAGCAGTTTATCTTGGGGAGGGACCTACGAGCAGTACTTC
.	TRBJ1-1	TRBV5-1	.	CASSFERMNTEAFF	TGCGCCAGCAGCTTTGAACGGATGAACACTGAAGCTTTCTTT
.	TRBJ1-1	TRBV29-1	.	CSVTGQPNTEAFF	TGCAGCGTCACGGGACAACCGAACACTGAAGCTTTCTTT
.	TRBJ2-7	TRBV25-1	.	CASSKPGAIYEQYF	TGTGCCAGCAGTAAGCCGGGGGCGATATACGAGCAGTACTTC
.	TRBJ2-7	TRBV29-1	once	CSGRFEGRGYEQYF	TGCAGCGGCCGGTTCGAGGGCCGGGGCTACGAGCAGTACTTC
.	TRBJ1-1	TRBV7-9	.	CASSAVIVRNTEAFF	TGTGCCAGCAGCGCCGTAATCGTACGGAACACTGAAGCTTTCTTT
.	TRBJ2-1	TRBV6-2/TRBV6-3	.	CASSYSSRTYNEQFF	TGTGCCAGCAGTTACTCTTCCCGTACCTACAATGAGCAGTTCTTC
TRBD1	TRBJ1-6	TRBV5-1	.	CASSAAGGRNSPLHF	TGCGCCAGCAGCGCCGCAGGGGGCAGGAATTCACCCCTCCACTTT
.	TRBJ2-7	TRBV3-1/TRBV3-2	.	CASSHQPPKSDYEQYF	TGTGCCAGCAGCCATCAACCCCCTAAGTCGGACTACGAGCAGTACTTC
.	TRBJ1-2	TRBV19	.	CASTPDRWDYGYTF	TGTGCCAGTACCCCAGACAGGTGGGACTATGGCTACACCTTC
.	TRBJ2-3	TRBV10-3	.	CAISDRVSTDTQYF	TGTGCCATCAGTGACAGAGTTAGCACAGATACGCAGTATTTT
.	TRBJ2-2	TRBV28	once	CASSAPGTPGTGELFF	TGTGCCAGCAGTGCACCCGGGACCCCGGGGACCGGGGAGCTGTTTTTT
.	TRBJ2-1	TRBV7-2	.	CASSLAFSGENNEQFF	TGTGCCAGCAGCTTAGCGTTTAGCGGAGAAAACAATGAGCAGTTCTTC
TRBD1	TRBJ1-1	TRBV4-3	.	CASSQVRYRGLDTEAFF	TGCGCCAGCAGCCAAGTTCGGTACAGGGGGCTTGACACTGAAGCTTTCTTT
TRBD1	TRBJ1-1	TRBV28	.	CASRGIDRDTEAFF	TGTGCCAGCAGGGGAATCGACAGGGACACTGAAGCTTTCTTT
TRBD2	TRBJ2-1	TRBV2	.	CASTPSGGWDEQFF	TGTGCCAGCACCCCCAGCGGGGGGTGGGATGAGCAGTTCTTC
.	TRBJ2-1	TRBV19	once	CASTPGPGSYNEQFF	TGTGCCAGTACGCCGGGACCGGGCTCCTACAATGAGCAGTTCTTC
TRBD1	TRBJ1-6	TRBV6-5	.	CASSSTGVGSPLHF	TGTGCCAGCAGTAGTACAGGGGTAGGATCACCCCTCCACTTT
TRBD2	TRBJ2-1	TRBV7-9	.	CASGFSGGDEQFF	TGTGCCAGCGGCTTTAGCGGGGGAGATGAGCAGTTCTTC
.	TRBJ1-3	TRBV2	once	CASRPSGSGNTIYF	TGTGCCAGCAGGCCCTCGGGCTCTGGAAACACCATATATTTT
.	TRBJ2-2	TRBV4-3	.	CASSQNLANTGELFF	TGCGCCAGCAGCCAAAATCTAGCTAACACCGGGGAGCTGTTTTTT
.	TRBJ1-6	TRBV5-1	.	CASSLAGSALGDSPLHF	TGCGCCAGCAGCTTGGCCGGGTCCGCACTTGGTGATTCACCCCTCCACTTT
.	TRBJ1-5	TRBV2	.	CASRGYLNQPQHF	TGTGCCAGCAGGGGTTACCTTAATCAGCCCCAGCATTTT
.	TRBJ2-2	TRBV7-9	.	CASSSQGALRDTGELFF	TGTGCCAGCAGCTCCCAGGGAGCATTGCGGGACACCGGGGAGCTGTTTTTT
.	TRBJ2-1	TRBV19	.	CASSPGQDHYNEQFF	TGTGCCAGTAGTCCTGGACAAGACCACTACAATGAGCAGTTCTTC
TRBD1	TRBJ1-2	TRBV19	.	CASTRTGVYGYTF	TGTGCCAGTACCAGGACAGGGGTCTATGGCTACACCTTC
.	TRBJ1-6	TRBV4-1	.	CASSRGLAYPRSPLHF	TGCGCCAGCAGCCGAGGGTTGGCTTACCCGAGGTCACCCCTCCACTTT
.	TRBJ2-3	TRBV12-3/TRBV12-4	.	CASTPWPDTQYF	TGTGCCAGCACCCCTTGGCCAGATACGCAGTATTTT